One and the same sample provided the 25 T cell receptor beta chains below, sequenced in a study of shared clonotypes between healthy human individuals. Repertoires were generated with immunoSEQ multiplex PCR, while TCRdb's copy carries only in-frame clones and drops some. Of about 520,000 clones in the sample, approximately 95% were seen once. The sequencing sample was made of naive CD4+ T cells sorted from blood. As to subset: CD45RA+ positively selected. The receptors stem from a woman in her twenties or thirties in good health.

The V and J genes are TRBV10-3 and TRBJ2-1; TRBD1 aligns across 7 bases. V lost 2 bases and J lost 1; bases outside the gene matches: 14. The CDR3 sequence is 19 residues long. The germline V gene encodes CDR1 ENHRY and CDR2 SYGVKD. The CDR3 loop is CAISERRRTGLKSYNEQFF. CDR3 bases: TGTGCCATCAGTGAGAGGAGGAGGACAGGACTCAAATCCTACAATGAGCAGTTCTTC.

This chain uses TRBV29-1 with TRBJ1-1, with no clear D. Trimming removed 5 bases from V and 7 bases from J, with 14 bases in between. Germline lookup yields CDR1 SQVTM and CDR2 ANQGSEA. This CDR3 spans 12 amino acids. CDR3 sequence reads: CSVSKSLLEAFF. The CDR3 nucleotides are TGCAGCGTTTCTAAATCCCTACTTGAAGCTTTCTTT. Combining the CDR3 with reference TRBV29-1 and TRBJ1-1 gives the whole variable domain SAVISQKPSRDICQRGTSLTIQCQVDSQVTMMFWYRQQPGQSLTLIATANQGSEATYESGFVIDKFPISRPNLTFSTLTVSNMSPEDSSIYLCSVSKSLLEAFFGQGTRLTVV.

V usage is TRBV28 and J usage is TRBJ1-2; D possibly corresponds to TRBD1 (6 bases). Germline V gene data show CDR1 as MDHEN and CDR2 as SYDVKM. V shed 11 bases and J shed 4 bases, with 17 bases lying between them. The CDR3 is 13 residues long. As DNA, the CDR3 is TGTGCCGCCGTGACCGGGACAATCTATGGCTACACCTTC. This codes for CAAVTGTIYGYTF.

The V gene is TRBV2, the J gene TRBJ2-1, with TRBD2 matching over 11 bases. This CDR3 contains 15 residues. Germline assignment: CDR1 SNHLY and CDR2 FYNNEI. The J segment lost 8 bases and the V segment lost 7 bases, leaving 10 bases of the junction unmatched. This CDR3 reads CASTITSGSTYEQFF. The CDR3 nucleotides are TGTGCCAGCACTATAACTAGCGGGAGTACGTATGAGCAGTTCTTC.

The J gene is TRBJ2-7, the V gene TRBV4-1, with 10 bases matching TRBD2. The J segment lost 3 bases and the V segment lost 0 bases, leaving 5 bases of the junction unmatched. The CDR3 covers 16 residues. Germline CDR1 MGHRA, CDR2 YSYEKL. CDR3 nucleotides: TGCGCCAGCAGCCAAGAAAAGCGGGAGGGCCTCTACGAGCAGTACTTC. It specifies CASSQEKREGLYEQYF.

This chain connects TRBV10-1 to TRBJ2-2; D is ambiguous. This CDR3 spans 15 amino acids. Germline V gives CDR1 WNHNN, CDR2 SYGVQD (reference sequence). V was clipped by 8 bases and J by 5 bases, with 18 bases between them. The CDR3 reads CASGSAVLGTGELFF. DNA for the CDR3: TGCGCCAGCGGGTCGGCAGTCCTCGGGACCGGGGAGCTGTTTTTT.

The J gene is TRBJ2-7, the V gene TRBV2; TRBD1 matches 10 bases. The J segment lost 6 bases and the V segment lost 8 bases, leaving 4 bases of the junction unmatched. Germline V gene data show CDR1 as SNHLY and CDR2 as FYNNEI. The CDR3 consists of 12 residues. The CDR3 spells CASADRGLEQYF. The CDR3 bases are TGTGCCAGCGCTGACAGGGGGCTCGAGCAGTACTTC.

The genes are TRBV27 and TRBJ2-7; 9 bases fit TRBD1. After removal of 5 bases from V and 3 bases from J, the junction contained 5 bases not matched to a gene. CDR1 and CDR2 (germline): MNHEY, SMNVEV (reference sequence). The length of the CDR3 is 14 residues. The CDR3 region is CASSGVGQGYEQYF. The CDR3 bases are TGTGCCAGCAGTGGAGTGGGACAGGGCTACGAGCAGTACTTC.

As to this clone: This same CDR3 is encoded by further DNA sequences in the sample. The J gene is TRBJ2-5, the V gene TRBV18; D unclear. Per germline, CDR1 KGHSH and CDR2 LQKENI. V lost 4 bases, J lost 2 bases, and 8 bases lay in between. The length of the CDR3 is 13 residues. The DNA of the CDR3 is TGTGCCAGCTCACTAACAGAGCAAGAGACCCAGTACTTC. Protein: CASSLTEQETQYF.

The rearrangement uses TRBV4-2 and TRBJ2-7, with 7 bases that match TRBD1. CDR1 is LGHNA and CDR2 is YNFKEQ in the germline V gene. The V segment lost 0 bases and the J segment 12 bases; nucleotides outside the gene matches: 8. The CDR3 spans 13 residues. CDR3 loop: CASSQEREGQPYF. The DNA of the CDR3 is TGTGCCAGCAGCCAAGAACGAGAGGGACAGCCGTACTTC.

CDR3 sequence: CASSQVPRAPTYEQYF. The CDR3 region has the DNA TGCGCCAGCAGCCAAGTCCCCCGGGCACCAACCTACGAGCAGTACTTC. The rearrangement links TRBV4-1 to TRBJ2-5; no clear D gene. The DNA end lines up better with TRBJ2-7; the J call may be wrong. Germline V gives CDR1 MGHRA, CDR2 YSYEKL. The CDR3 has 16 residues.

The chain employs TRBV5-1 and TRBJ2-2, with TRBD2 matching over 8 bases. This CDR3 contains 16 residues. Germline lookup yields CDR1 SGHRS and CDR2 YFSETQ. With 1 base clipped from V and 5 bases from J, the junction kept 7 bases outside the gene matches. The CDR3 loop is CASSLTSGATTGELFF. The CDR3 nucleotides read TGCGCCAGCAGCTTGACTAGCGGAGCGACTACCGGGGAGCTGTTTTTT.

The chain uses TRBV11-2 and TRBJ2-1; maybe TRBD2 (5 bases). This CDR3 is built from 12 residues. In germline, CDR1 is SGHAT, CDR2 FQNNGV. V lost 6 bases and J lost 7, with 10 bases in between. The CDR3 sequence is CASRSLVNEQFF. The CDR3 nucleotides read TGTGCCAGCAGATCACTAGTTAATGAGCAGTTCTTC.

The chain joins TRBV5-4 to TRBJ2-5; D ambiguous. CDR1 and CDR2 (germline): SGHNT, YYREEE (reference sequence). Trimming stripped 1 base from V and 2 bases from J, with 6 bases between. The CDR3 is made up of 13 amino acids. The DNA of the CDR3 is TGTGCCAGCAGCTTGCGGTGGCAAGAGACCCAGTACTTC. This gives the protein CASSLRWQETQYF. Drawing the rest from reference TRBV5-4 and TRBJ2-5, the complete variable domain is ETGVTQSPTHLIKTRGQQVTLRCSSQSGHNTVSWYQQALGQGPQFIFQYYREEENGRGNFPPRFSGLQFPNYSSELNVNALELDDSALYLCASSLRWQETQYFGPGTRLLVL.

This chain connects TRBV11-2 to TRBJ1-2, with D unresolved. The germline V gene encodes CDR1 SGHAT and CDR2 FQNNGV. Trimming pared 8 bases from V and 4 bases from J, leaving 17 bases between. The CDR3 consists of 14 residues. DNA for the CDR3: TGTGCCAGCGCCCCTCTGGGCAGTAGCTATGGCTACACCTTC. Amino acid sequence: CASAPLGSSYGYTF.

The V call is TRBV5-5, the J call TRBJ1-2; D might be TRBD1 (5 bases). Trimming shortened V by 0 bases and J by 4 bases, and 10 bases separated the two germline ends. In germline, CDR1 is SGHKS, CDR2 YYEKEE (reference sequence). The CDR3 has 14 residues. CDR3 amino acids: CASSLVVTAYGYTF. CDR3 DNA sequence: TGTGCCAGCAGCTTGGTCGTGACAGCCTATGGCTACACCTTC.

The V and J genes are TRBV9 and TRBJ2-5, with 11 bases matching TRBD2. Trimming took 2 bases from V and 0 from J; bases not matched to a gene: 6. This CDR3 region has 17 residues. CDR1 is SGDLS, CDR2 YYNGEE, per germline. Here the CDR3 DNA reads TGTGCCAGCAGCGTGGGACTAGCGGTACCCAACCAAGAGACCCAGTACTTC. Its protein is CASSVGLAVPNQETQYF. Drawing the rest from reference TRBV9 and TRBJ2-5, the complete variable domain is DSGVTQTPKHLITATGQRVTLRCSPRSGDLSVYWYQQSLDQGLQFLIQYYNGEERAKGNILERFSAQQFPDLHSELNLSSLELGDSALYFCASSVGLAVPNQETQYFGPGTRLLVL.

V and J are TRBV29-1 and TRBJ2-3; 8 bases match TRBD2. This CDR3 is 15 amino acids long. Trimming cost V 4 bases and J 2 bases; bases outside gene matches: 8. Per the germline V gene, CDR1 is SQVTM and CDR2 is ANQGSEA. For the CDR3, the DNA is TGCAGCGTTGTGGGGACTAGAGGGGTCACAGATACGCAGTATTTT. Encoded protein: CSVVGTRGVTDTQYF.

The rearrangement joins TRBV5-1 to TRBJ1-1; D is possibly TRBD1 (6 bases). This CDR3 region has 14 residues. Germline V gene data show CDR1 as SGHRS and CDR2 as YFSETQ. V lost 2 bases, J lost 1 base, and 9 bases lay in between. CDR3 in amino acids: CASSLWGANTEAFF. The DNA for the CDR3 is TGCGCCAGCAGCTTATGGGGGGCGAACACTGAAGCTTTCTTT.

The rearrangement joins TRBV5-1 to TRBJ2-2; 7 bases match TRBD1. Germline assignment: CDR1 SGHRS and CDR2 YFSETQ. CDR3 size: 15 residues. V gave up 0 bases and J gave up 8 bases; unmatched junction bases: 7. The CDR3 nucleotides read TGCGCCAGCAGCTTGGGTACAGGGGTCGCGGGGGAGCTGTTTTTT. This gives the protein CASSLGTGVAGELFF.

The chain joins TRBV4-2 to TRBJ2-7; no reliable D call. V gave up 1 base and J gave up 1 base, with 8 bases separating them. The CDR3 is made up of 14 amino acids. The germline CDR1 and CDR2 sequences are LGHNA and YNFKEQ. For the CDR3, the DNA is TGTGCCAGCAGCCAAGGTAGGCAGTCCTACGAGCAGTACTTC. It specifies CASSQGRQSYEQYF.

The V and J genes are TRBV29-1 and TRBJ2-5; D might be TRBD1 (5 bases). TRBJ2-7 matches the DNA end more closely, so the J call is doubtful. Per the germline V gene, CDR1 is SQVTM and CDR2 is ANQGSEA. This CDR3 comprises 13 residues. The CDR3 sequence is CSVGGRVSYEQYF. In DNA form, the CDR3 reads TGCAGCGTTGGCGGCAGGGTCTCCTACGAGCAGTACTTC.

V is TRBV2 and J is TRBJ2-2; D is unclear. V was pared by 6 bases and J by 5 bases, with 16 bases between. The germline V gene has CDR1 SNHLY and CDR2 FYNNEI. The CDR3 totals 15 residues. DNA for the CDR3: TGTGCCAGCAGGGAGACCGATTTGGGGACCGGGGAGCTGTTTTTT. Protein product: CASRETDLGTGELFF.

The genes are TRBV11-2 and TRBJ2-5, with D unresolved. There are 12 residues in the CDR3. V was cut by 0 bases and J by 11 bases, with 10 bases left in between. Germline lookup yields CDR1 SGHAT and CDR2 FQNNGV. The CDR3 loop is CASSLDQDQQYF. In DNA, the CDR3 is TGTGCCAGCAGCTTAGACCAGGACCAGCAGTACTTC.

This sequence joins TRBV5-1 and TRBJ1-2, with D perhaps TRBD1 (6 bases). Germline values: CDR1 SGHRS, CDR2 YFSETQ. This CDR3 has 13 residues. The germline V and J ends were trimmed by 1 base and 7 bases, with 11 bases remaining between them. CDR3: CASSLLTGGGYTF. Written as DNA, the CDR3 is TGCGCCAGCAGCTTGCTGACAGGTGGTGGCTACACCTTC.